These T cell receptor beta chains were read from a single sample in a study of beta chain features in type 1 diabetes. Sequenced by immunoSEQ multiplex PCR; TCRdb stores in-frame clones only, minus some. This table has a few hundred thousand clones, around an eighth appearing once. Sequenced: naive CD4+ T cells from blood. All receptors derive from a woman in her late teens or twenties with type 1 diabetes. Both conserved end residues are part of each CDR3. The D gene is left open where the match is weak. Clone size appears in some rows only: once, few, many, or a class for an expanded clone.

j_gene	d_gene	abundance	v_gene	CDR3aa	CDR3nt
TRBJ2-6	TRBD1	few	TRBV28	CASSLTGVSGANVLTF	TGTGCCAGCAGTTTAACAGGGGTCTCTGGGGCCAACGTCCTGACTTTC
TRBJ2-7	.	.	TRBV7-2	CASSFSPSGNEQYF	TGTGCCAGCAGCTTCTCCCCATCAGGGAACGAGCAGTACTTC
TRBJ2-4	TRBD1	few	TRBV9	CASSVSDRGDIQYF	TGTGCCAGCAGCGTGTCAGACAGGGGAGACATTCAGTACTTC
TRBJ1-5	TRBD1	.	TRBV19	CASRLRDRDQPQHF	TGTGCCAGTAGACTCCGGGACAGGGATCAGCCCCAGCATTTT
TRBJ2-2	TRBD2	.	TRBV5-8	CASTPWGGSTGELFF	TGTGCCAGCACCCCCTGGGGAGGGAGTACCGGGGAGCTGTTTTTT
TRBJ2-5	TRBD1	few	TRBV2	CASSTGVQETQYF	TGTGCCAGCAGCACAGGGGTCCAAGAGACCCAGTACTTC
TRBJ2-5	.	.	TRBV25-1	CASSEYWGDQETQYF	TGTGCCAGCAGTGAATATTGGGGAGATCAAGAGACCCAGTACTTC
TRBJ2-1	TRBD2	.	TRBV28	CASSRISGRASNEQFF	TGTGCCAGCAGCCGGATTAGCGGGAGGGCAAGCAATGAGCAGTTCTTC
TRBJ1-3	.	.	TRBV4-3	CASSQDLRVSGNTIYF	TGCGCCAGCAGCCAAGATTTGAGGGTCTCTGGAAACACCATATATTTT
TRBJ2-1	.	.	TRBV20-1	CSARPRDEQFF	TGCAGTGCTAGACCGAGGGATGAGCAGTTCTTC
TRBJ2-7	TRBD1	few	TRBV27	CASSLSGTGWAHEQYF	TGTGCCAGCAGCCTAAGCGGGACAGGGTGGGCCCACGAGCAGTACTTC
TRBJ2-3	TRBD2	few	TRBV7-2	CASSLGQTSVTDTQYF	TGTGCCAGCAGCTTAGGGCAAACTAGCGTGACAGATACGCAGTATTTT
TRBJ2-1	TRBD2	few	TRBV6-6	CASSKLAGGTYNEQFF	TGTGCCAGCAGTAAACTAGCGGGAGGAACCTACAATGAGCAGTTCTTC
TRBJ1-2	.	.	TRBV20-1	CSGDGYTF	TGCAGTGGCGATGGCTACACCTTC
TRBJ2-1	.	few	TRBV11-2	CASSPTYNEQFF	TGTGCCAGCAGCCCTACCTACAATGAGCAGTTCTTC
TRBJ1-4	.	.	TRBV5-1	CASSLFGGGEKLFF	TGCGCCAGCAGCTTGTTCGGGGGAGGTGAAAAACTGTTTTTT
TRBJ1-1	.	few	TRBV25-1	CASSESTARNTEAFF	TGTGCCAGCAGTGAAAGTACAGCAAGGAACACTGAAGCTTTCTTT
TRBJ2-5	.	.	TRBV5-1	CASSLGDIQKETQYF	TGCGCCAGCAGCTTAGGGGACATACAAAAAGAGACCCAGTACTTC
TRBJ2-3	TRBD1	.	TRBV5-1	CASNPDRGYTDTQYF	TGCGCCAGCAATCCGGACAGGGGTTACACAGATACGCAGTATTTT
TRBJ2-1	.	.	TRBV7-2	CASRFAASSSYNEQFF	TGTGCCAGCAGATTTGCGGCATCGAGCTCCTACAATGAGCAGTTCTTC
TRBJ1-1	.	few	TRBV19	CASSIGRGTEAFF	TGTGCCAGTAGTATAGGGAGGGGCACTGAAGCTTTCTTT
TRBJ2-5	.	.	TRBV19	CASSIEHAGVETQYF	TGTGCCAGTAGTATTGAACACGCAGGGGTGGAGACCCAGTACTTC
TRBJ2-3	TRBD2	.	TRBV11-2	CASSLTGGGDTQYF	TGTGCCAGCAGCCTAACGGGAGGAGGTGATACGCAGTATTTT
TRBJ1-1	.	few	TRBV21-1	CASSSSPRWGQSTEAFF	TGTGCCAGCAGCAGTTCCCCCCGTTGGGGACAGAGCACTGAAGCTTTCTTT
TRBJ1-2	.	.	TRBV28	CASRPDSYYGYTF	TGTGCCAGCAGACCGGACAGCTACTATGGCTACACCTTC
TRBJ2-2	TRBD2	.	TRBV4-3	CASSHRPGLAGDRNTGELFF	TGCGCCAGCAGCCATCGACCGGGACTAGCGGGGGACAGGAACACCGGGGAGCTGTTTTTT
TRBJ1-2	.	.	TRBV7-2	CASSLGGREYGYTF	TGTGCCAGCAGCTTAGGAGGACGGGAATATGGCTACACCTTC
TRBJ1-1	.	few	TRBV28	CASKREYTEAFF	TGTGCCAGCAAAAGGGAGTACACTGAAGCTTTCTTT
TRBJ2-4	.	few	TRBV27	CASSLKQGAKNIQYF	TGTGCCAGCAGTTTGAAACAGGGAGCCAAAAACATTCAGTACTTC
TRBJ2-3	.	few	TRBV10-3	CAISGGLARDTQYF	TGTGCCATCAGTGGGGGATTAGCGAGGGATACGCAGTATTTT
TRBJ1-3	TRBD1	.	TRBV11-1	CASSLDLGTARSGNTIYF	TGTGCCAGCAGCTTAGATCTGGGGACAGCACGCTCTGGAAACACCATATATTTT
TRBJ1-2	TRBD1	few	TRBV30	CAWSATGARAFYGYTF	TGTGCCTGGAGCGCTACAGGGGCAAGAGCGTTCTATGGCTACACCTTC
TRBJ2-5	.	.	TRBV10-3	CAISGQGKETQYF	TGTGCCATCAGTGGGCAGGGGAAGGAGACCCAGTACTTC
TRBJ2-3	.	few	TRBV15	CATSRVGGAKDTQYF	TGTGCCACCAGCAGAGTCGGTGGGGCTAAAGATACGCAGTATTTT
TRBJ2-7	TRBD1	.	TRBV27	CASSPGQGASYEQYF	TGTGCCAGCAGCCCCGGACAGGGGGCCTCCTACGAGCAGTACTTC